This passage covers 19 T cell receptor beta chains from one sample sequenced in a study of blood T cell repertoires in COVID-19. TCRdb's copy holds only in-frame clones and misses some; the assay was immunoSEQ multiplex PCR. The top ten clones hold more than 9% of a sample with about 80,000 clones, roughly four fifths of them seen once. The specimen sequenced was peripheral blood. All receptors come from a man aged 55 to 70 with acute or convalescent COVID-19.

The CDR3 is CASSPSTGAETQYF. The CDR3 region has the DNA TGCGCCAGCAGCCCCTCCACAGGGGCGGAGACCCAGTACTTC. This chain links TRBV5-1 with TRBJ2-5; 7 bases map to TRBD1. This CDR3 has 14 residues. The V segment lost 4 bases and the J segment 5 bases; nucleotides outside the gene matches: 8. The germline V gene encodes CDR1 SGHRS and CDR2 YFSETQ. Using reference TRBV5-1 and TRBJ2-5 for the parts outside the CDR3, the full variable domain is KAGVTQTPRYLIKTRGQQVTLSCSPISGHRSVSWYQQTPGQGLQFLFEYFSETQRNKGNFPGRFSGRQFSNSRSEMNVSTLELGDSALYLCASSPSTGAETQYFGPGTRLLVL.

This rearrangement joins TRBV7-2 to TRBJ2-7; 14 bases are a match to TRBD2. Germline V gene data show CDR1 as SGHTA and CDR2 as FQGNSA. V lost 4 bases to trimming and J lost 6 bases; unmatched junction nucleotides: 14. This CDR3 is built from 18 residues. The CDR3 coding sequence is TGTGCCAGCAGCTGGGCACCGGGACTAGCGGGAGTTACCTCCGAGCAGTACTTC. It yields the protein CASSWAPGLAGVTSEQYF.

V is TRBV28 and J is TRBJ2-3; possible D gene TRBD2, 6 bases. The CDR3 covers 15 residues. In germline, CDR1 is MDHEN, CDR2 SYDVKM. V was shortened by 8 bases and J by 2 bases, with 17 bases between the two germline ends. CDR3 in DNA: TGTGCCAGCCCCCCGGGTAGCGGCCTCACAGATACGCAGTATTTT. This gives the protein CASPPGSGLTDTQYF. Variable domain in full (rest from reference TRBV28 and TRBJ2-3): DVKVTQSSRYLVKRTGEKVFLECVQDMDHENMFWYRQDPGLGLRLIYFSYDVKMKEKGDIPEGYSVSREKKERFSLILESASTNQTSMYLCASPPGSGLTDTQYFGPGTRLTVL.

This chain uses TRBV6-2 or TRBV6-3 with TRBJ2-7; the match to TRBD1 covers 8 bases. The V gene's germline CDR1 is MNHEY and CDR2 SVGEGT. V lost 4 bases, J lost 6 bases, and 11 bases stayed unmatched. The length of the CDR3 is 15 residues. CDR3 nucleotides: TGTGCCAGCAGTTCCAAAGACAGGGGAGTGCCCGAGCAGTACTTC. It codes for CASSSKDRGVPEQYF.

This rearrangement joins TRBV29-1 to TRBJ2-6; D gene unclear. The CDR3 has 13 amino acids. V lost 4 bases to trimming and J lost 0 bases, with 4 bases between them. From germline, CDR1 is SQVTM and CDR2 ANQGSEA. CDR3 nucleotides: TGCAGCGTTGCGTACTCTGGGGCCAACGTCCTGACTTTC. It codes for CSVAYSGANVLTF.

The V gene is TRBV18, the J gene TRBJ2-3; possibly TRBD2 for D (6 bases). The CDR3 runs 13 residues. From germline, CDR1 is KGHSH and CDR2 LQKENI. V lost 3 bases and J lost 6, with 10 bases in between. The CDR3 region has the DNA TGTGCCAGCTCACCCGGGGGATCCGATACGCAGTATTTT. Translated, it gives CASSPGGSDTQYF.

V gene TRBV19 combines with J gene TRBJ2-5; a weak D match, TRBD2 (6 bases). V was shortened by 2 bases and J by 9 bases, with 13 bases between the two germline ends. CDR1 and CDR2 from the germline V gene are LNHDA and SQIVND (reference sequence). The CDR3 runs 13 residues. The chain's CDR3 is CASSIRAPGAQYF. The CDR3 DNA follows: TGTGCCAGTAGTATAAGGGCACCGGGGGCCCAGTACTTC.

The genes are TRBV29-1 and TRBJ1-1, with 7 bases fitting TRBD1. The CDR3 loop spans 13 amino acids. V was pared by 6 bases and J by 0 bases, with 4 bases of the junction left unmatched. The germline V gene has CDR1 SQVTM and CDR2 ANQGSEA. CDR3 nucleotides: TGCAGCGTGGGACAGCAATTGAACACTGAAGCTTTCTTT. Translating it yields CSVGQQLNTEAFF.

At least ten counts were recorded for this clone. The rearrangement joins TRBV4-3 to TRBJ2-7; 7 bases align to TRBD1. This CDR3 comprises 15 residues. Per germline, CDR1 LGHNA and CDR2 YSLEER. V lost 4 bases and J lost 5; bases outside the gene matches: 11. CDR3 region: CASSLSWQGDHEQYF. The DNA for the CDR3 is TGCGCCAGCAGCCTGAGTTGGCAGGGGGACCACGAGCAGTACTTC.

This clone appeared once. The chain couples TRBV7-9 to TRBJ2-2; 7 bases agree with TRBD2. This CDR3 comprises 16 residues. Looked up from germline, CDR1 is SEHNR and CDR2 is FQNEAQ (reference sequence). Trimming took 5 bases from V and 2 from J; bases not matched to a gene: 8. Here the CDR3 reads CASSLGSGPNTGELFF. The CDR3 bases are TGTGCCAGCAGCCTAGGTAGCGGGCCTAACACCGGGGAGCTGTTTTTT.

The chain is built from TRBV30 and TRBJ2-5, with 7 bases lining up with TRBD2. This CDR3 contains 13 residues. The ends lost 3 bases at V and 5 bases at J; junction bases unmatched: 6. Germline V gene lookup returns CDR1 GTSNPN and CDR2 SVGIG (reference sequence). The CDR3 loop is CAWRGLGSETQYF. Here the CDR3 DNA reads TGTGCCTGGAGAGGACTAGGGTCGGAGACCCAGTACTTC.

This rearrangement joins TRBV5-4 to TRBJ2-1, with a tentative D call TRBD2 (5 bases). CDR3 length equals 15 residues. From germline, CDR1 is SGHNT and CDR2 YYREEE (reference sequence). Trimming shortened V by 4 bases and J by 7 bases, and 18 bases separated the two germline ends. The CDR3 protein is CASSLRLALGNEQFF. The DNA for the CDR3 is TGTGCCAGCAGCCTGAGGCTAGCTCTGGGTAATGAGCAGTTCTTC.

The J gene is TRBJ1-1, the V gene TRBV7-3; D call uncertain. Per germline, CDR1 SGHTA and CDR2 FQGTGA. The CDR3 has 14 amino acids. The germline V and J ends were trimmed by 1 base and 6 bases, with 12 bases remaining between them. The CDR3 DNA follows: TGTGCCAGCAGCTTAATGGGAGGGCGGGCTGAAGCTTTCTTT. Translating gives CASSLMGGRAEAFF.

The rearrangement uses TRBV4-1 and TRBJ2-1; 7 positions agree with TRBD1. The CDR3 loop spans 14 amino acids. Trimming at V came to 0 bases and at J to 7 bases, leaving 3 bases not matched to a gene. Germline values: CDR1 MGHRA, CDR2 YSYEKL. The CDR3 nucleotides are TGCGCCAGCAGCCAAGAGATACAGGGGAATGAGCAGTTCTTC. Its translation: CASSQEIQGNEQFF.

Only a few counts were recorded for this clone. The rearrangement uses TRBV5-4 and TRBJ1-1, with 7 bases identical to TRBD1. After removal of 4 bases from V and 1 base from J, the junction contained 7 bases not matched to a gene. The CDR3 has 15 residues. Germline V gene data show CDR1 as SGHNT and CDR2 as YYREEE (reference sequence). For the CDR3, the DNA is TGTGCCAGCAGCCTCCGGTCAGGGGGGAACACTGAAGCTTTCTTT. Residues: CASSLRSGGNTEAFF.

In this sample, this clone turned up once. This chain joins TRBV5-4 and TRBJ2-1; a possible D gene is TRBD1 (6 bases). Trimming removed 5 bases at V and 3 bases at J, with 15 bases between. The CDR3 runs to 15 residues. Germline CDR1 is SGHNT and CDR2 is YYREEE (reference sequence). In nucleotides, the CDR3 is TGTGCCAGCAGTTCACAGGGTGCCCGCTACAATGAGCAGTTCTTC. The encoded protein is CASSSQGARYNEQFF. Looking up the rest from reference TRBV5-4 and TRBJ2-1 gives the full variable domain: ETGVTQSPTHLIKTRGQQVTLRCSSQSGHNTVSWYQQALGQGPQFIFQYYREEENGRGNFPPRFSGLQFPNYSSELNVNALELDDSALYLCASSSQGARYNEQFFGPGTRLTVL.

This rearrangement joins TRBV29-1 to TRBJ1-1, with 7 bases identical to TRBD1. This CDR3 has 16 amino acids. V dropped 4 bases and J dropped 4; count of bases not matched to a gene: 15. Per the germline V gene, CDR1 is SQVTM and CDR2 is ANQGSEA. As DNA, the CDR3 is TGCAGCGTTGTAGGGGGCAGGGCTTCCCAGGGCACTGAAGCTTTCTTT. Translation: CSVVGGRASQGTEAFF.

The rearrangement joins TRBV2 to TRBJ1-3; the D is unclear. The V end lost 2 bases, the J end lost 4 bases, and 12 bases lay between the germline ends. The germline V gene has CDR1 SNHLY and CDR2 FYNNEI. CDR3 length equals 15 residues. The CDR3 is CASSEFGGKGNTIYF. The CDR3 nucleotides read TGTGCCAGCAGTGAATTTGGCGGGAAGGGAAACACCATATATTTT.

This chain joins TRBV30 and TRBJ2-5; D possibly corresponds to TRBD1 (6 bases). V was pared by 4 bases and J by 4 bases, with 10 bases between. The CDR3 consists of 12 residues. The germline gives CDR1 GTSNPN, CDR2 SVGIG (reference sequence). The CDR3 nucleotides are TGTGCCTGGACCCTAGGGGGAGAGACCCAGTACTTC. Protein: CAWTLGGETQYF.